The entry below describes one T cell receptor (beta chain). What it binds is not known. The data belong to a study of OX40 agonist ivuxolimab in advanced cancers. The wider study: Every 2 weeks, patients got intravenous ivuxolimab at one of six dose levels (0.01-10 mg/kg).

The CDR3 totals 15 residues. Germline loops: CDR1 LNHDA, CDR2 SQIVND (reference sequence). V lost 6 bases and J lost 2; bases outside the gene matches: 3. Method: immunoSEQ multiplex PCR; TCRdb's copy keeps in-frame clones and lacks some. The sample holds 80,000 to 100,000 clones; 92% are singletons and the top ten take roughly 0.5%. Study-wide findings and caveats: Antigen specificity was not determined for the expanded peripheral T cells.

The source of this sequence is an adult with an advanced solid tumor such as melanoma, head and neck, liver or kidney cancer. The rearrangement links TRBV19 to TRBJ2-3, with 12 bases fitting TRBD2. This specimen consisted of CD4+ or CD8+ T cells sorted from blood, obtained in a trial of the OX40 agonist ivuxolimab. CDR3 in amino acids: CASRGLAGPTDTQYF. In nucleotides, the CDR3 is TGTGCCAGTAGAGGACTAGCGGGGCCCACAGATACGCAGTATTTT.